Following are 6 T cell receptor beta chains from one sample sequenced in a study of blood T cell repertoires in COVID-19. Data came from immunoSEQ multiplex PCR; TCRdb stores just in-frame clones and leaves some out. This sample has 300,000 or so clones; 86% occur once, and the top ten carry approximately 1.5%. What was sequenced was peripheral blood. The origin of the receptors is a woman aged 45-59 years with acute or convalescent COVID-19.

V usage is TRBV30 and J usage is TRBJ2-3, with 11 bases matching TRBD2. V lost 1 base and J lost 2; bases outside the gene matches: 2. There are 15 residues in the CDR3. CDR1 and CDR2 (germline): GTSNPN, SVGIG (reference sequence). CDR3 region: CAWSGLAGPTDTQYF. The CDR3 nucleotides are TGTGCCTGGAGTGGACTAGCGGGACCCACAGATACGCAGTATTTT.

The CDR3 protein is CASSQGGDRVGDPYF. CDR3 bases: TGTGCCAGCAGCCAAGGAGGGGACAGGGTTGGTGACCCGTACTTC. This chain links TRBV4-2 with TRBJ2-5; TRBD1 matches 9 bases. Germline values: CDR1 LGHNA, CDR2 YNFKEQ. V trimming: 1 base; J trimming: 13 bases; junction bases outside the gene matches: 13. The CDR3 contains 15 residues.

This chain connects TRBV6-5 to TRBJ1-4, with a possible D match to TRBD1 (5 bases). Trimming removed 0 bases at V and 7 bases at J, with 9 bases between. Germline CDR1 and CDR2: MNHEY and SVGAGI. This CDR3 region has 14 residues. DNA of the CDR3: TGTGCCAGCAGTTACTCGCAGGGCGGTGAAAAACTGTTTTTT. Translation: CASSYSQGGEKLFF.

This chain uses TRBV27 with TRBJ2-1; D is possibly TRBD1 (5 bases). The CDR3 covers 13 residues. V was pared by 6 bases and J by 7 bases, with 13 bases between. Germline V CDR1 and CDR2: MNHEY, SMNVEV (reference sequence). The CDR3 loop is CASSQGARNEQFF. The CDR3 DNA reads as TGTGCCAGCAGCCAGGGTGCTCGGAATGAGCAGTTCTTC.

In this sample, this clone turned up a few times. The CDR3 is CSVGAGDIHEQYF. CDR3 coding DNA: TGCAGCGTTGGGGCAGGGGATATCCACGAGCAGTACTTC. V usage is TRBV29-1 and J usage is TRBJ2-7; a possible D gene is TRBD1 (6 bases). CDR3 size: 13 residues. Germline-derived CDR1 and CDR2 are SQVTM and ANQGSEA. The germline V and J ends were trimmed by 4 bases and 5 bases, with 15 bases remaining between them.

The chain combines TRBV24-1 with TRBJ2-5; 8 positions match TRBD1. The CDR3 consists of 14 residues. Germline lookup yields CDR1 KGHDR and CDR2 SFDVKD. V dropped 0 bases and J dropped 4; count of bases not matched to a gene: 0. CDR3 region: CATSDLTGGETQYF. The CDR3 DNA reads TGTGCCACCAGTGATTTGACAGGGGGAGAGACCCAGTACTTC.